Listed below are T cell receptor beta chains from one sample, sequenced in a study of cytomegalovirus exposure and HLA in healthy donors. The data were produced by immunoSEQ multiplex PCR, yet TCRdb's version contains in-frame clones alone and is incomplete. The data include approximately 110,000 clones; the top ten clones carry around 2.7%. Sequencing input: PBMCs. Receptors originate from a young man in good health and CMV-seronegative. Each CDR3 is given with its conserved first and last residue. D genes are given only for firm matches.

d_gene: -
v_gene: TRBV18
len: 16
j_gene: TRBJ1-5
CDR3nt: TGTGCCAGCTCACCAGAAATCGGCGGGGAATCACAGCCCCAGCATTTT
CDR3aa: CASSPEIGGESQPQHF

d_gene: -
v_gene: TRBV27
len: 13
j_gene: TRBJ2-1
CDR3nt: TGTGCCAGCAGTTTTTTTTCGGGGAATGAGCAGTTCTTC
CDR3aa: CASSFFSGNEQFF

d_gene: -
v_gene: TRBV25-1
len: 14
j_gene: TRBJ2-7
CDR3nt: TGTGCCAGCAGTAACCCCCCCACAGTCGACGAGCAGTACTTC
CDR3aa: CASSNPPTVDEQYF

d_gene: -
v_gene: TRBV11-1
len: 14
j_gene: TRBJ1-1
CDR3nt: TGTGCCAGCAGCTTAGACCGGTCGAACACTGAAGCTTTCTTT
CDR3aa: CASSLDRSNTEAFF

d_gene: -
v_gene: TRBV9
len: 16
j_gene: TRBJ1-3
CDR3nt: TGTGCCAGCAGCGCTACGGATGACAGGACGGGAAACACCATATATTTT
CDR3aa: CASSATDDRTGNTIYF

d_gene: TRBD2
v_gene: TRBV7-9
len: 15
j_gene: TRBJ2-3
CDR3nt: TGTGCCAGCGGCGGGGGGCCCGACCGCACAGATACGCAGTATTTT
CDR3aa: CASGGGPDRTDTQYF

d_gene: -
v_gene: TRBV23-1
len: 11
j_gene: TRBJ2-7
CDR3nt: TGCGCCAGCAGTCAAGCCGGGGAGCAGTACTTC
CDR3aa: CASSQAGEQYF

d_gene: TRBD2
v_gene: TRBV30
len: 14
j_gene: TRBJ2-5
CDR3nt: TGTGCCTGGAGTAGACTAGCGGTGCAAGAGACCCAGTACTTC
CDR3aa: CAWSRLAVQETQYF

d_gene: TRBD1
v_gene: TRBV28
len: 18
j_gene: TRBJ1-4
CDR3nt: TGTGCCAGCAGCCTTCTAGGGGGCCACTCTGTAGGTAATGAAAAACTGTTTTTT
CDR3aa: CASSLLGGHSVGNEKLFF

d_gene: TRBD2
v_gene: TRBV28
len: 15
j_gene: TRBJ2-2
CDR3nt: TGTGCCAGCAGTTTTACTAGCGAGAACACCGGGGAGCTGTTTTTT
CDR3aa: CASSFTSENTGELFF

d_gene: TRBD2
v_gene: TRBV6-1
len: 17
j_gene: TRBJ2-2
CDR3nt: TGTGCCAGCAGTGGGACTAGCGGGAGAAAAGTAACCGGGGAGCTGTTTTTT
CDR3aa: CASSGTSGRKVTGELFF

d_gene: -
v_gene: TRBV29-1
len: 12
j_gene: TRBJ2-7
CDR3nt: TGCAGCGTTGCAGATGCGCTCTACGAGCAGTACTTC
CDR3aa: CSVADALYEQYF

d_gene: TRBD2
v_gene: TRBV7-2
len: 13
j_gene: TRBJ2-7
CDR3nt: TGTGCCAGCAGCGGGACTAGCGTGATCGAGCAGTACTTC
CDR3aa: CASSGTSVIEQYF

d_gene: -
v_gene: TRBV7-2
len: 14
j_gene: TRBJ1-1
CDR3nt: TGTGCCAGCAGCTTGCCCCGGTCGAACACTGAAGCTTTCTTT
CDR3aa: CASSLPRSNTEAFF

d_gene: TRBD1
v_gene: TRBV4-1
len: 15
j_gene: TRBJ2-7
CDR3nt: TGCGCCAGCAGCCAAGACGACAGGGCCCAAAGCGAGCAGTACTTC
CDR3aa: CASSQDDRAQSEQYF

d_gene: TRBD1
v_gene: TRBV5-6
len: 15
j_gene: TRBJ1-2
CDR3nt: TGTGCCAGCAGCACCAGACAGGGGGCGTTGACTGGCTACACCTTC
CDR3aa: CASSTRQGALTGYTF

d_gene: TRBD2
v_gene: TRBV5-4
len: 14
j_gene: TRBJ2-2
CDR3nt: TGTGCCAGCAGCTGGGGACTAAACACCGGGGAGCTGTTTTTT
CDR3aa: CASSWGLNTGELFF

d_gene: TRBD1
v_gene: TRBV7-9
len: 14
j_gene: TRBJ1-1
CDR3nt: TGTGCCAGCAGCCCGGGACAGCCCCTAGAGGGGGGTTTCTTT
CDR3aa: CASSPGQPLEGGFF

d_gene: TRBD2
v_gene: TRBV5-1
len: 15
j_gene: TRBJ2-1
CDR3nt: TGCGCCAGCAGCTTGGTAGCGGGAGGGAGGAATGAGCAGTTCTTC
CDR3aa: CASSLVAGGRNEQFF

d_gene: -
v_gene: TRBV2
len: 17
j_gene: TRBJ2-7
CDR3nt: TGTGCCAGCAGCACCAACCCTCCGACGGGGAGCTCCTACGAGCAGTACTTC
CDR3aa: CASSTNPPTGSSYEQYF

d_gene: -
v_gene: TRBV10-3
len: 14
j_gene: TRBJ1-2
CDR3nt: TGTGCCATCAGCGAAAGGGGCCCTAACTATGGCTACACCTTC
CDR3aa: CAISERGPNYGYTF

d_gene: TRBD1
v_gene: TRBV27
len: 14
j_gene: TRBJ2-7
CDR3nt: TGTGCCAGCTGGAGAGGGACAGTACCTTACGAGCAGTACTTC
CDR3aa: CASWRGTVPYEQYF

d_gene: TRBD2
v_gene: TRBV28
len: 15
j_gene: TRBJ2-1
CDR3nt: TGTGCCAGCAGTGAAGCGGGAGAGGGTAGGAATGAGCAGTTCTTC
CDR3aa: CASSEAGEGRNEQFF

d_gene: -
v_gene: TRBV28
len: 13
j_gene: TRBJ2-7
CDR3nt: TGTGCCAGCATTGGGGCTTCATACTACGAGCAGTACTTC
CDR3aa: CASIGASYYEQYF

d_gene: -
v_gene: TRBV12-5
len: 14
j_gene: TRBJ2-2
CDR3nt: TGTGCTAGTGGTTCGAGGGCGGGCACCGGGGAGCTGTTTTTT
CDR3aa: CASGSRAGTGELFF

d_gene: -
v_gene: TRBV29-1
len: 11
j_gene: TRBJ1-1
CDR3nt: TGCAGCTTTTGGACTGGGACTGAAGCTTTCTTT
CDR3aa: CSFWTGTEAFF

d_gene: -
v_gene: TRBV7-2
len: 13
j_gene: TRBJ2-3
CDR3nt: TGTGCCAGCAGCTTAGTTACAGCAGATACGCAGTATTTT
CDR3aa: CASSLVTADTQYF

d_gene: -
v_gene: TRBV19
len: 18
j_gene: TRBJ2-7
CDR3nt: TGTGCCACCATCGGATTTACAGGATTCCTAAGCCCGTCCTACGAGCAGTACTTC
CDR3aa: CATIGFTGFLSPSYEQYF

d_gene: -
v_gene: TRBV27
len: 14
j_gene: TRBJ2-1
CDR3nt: TGTGCCAGCAGTTGGGGCAGCCGTCACAATGAGCAGTTCTTC
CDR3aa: CASSWGSRHNEQFF

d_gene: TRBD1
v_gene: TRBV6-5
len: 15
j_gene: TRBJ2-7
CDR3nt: TGTGCCAGTAAGCCTGGGGGACAGGCTACCTACGAGCAGTACTTC
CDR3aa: CASKPGGQATYEQYF

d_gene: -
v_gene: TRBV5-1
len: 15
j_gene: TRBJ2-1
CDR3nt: TGCGCCAGCAGCTTTTCAGGACTCGATATCAATGAGCAGTTCTTC
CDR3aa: CASSFSGLDINEQFF

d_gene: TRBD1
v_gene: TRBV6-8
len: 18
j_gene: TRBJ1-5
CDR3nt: TGTGCCAGCAGTCGGCGACAGGGTCCATCTTATAGCAATCAGCCCCAGCATTTT
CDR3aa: CASSRRQGPSYSNQPQHF

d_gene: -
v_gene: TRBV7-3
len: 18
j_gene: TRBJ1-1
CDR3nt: TGTGCCAGCAGCTTAAGCCCCCGAAGGGTAGGGGGAGACACTGAAGCTTTCTTT
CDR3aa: CASSLSPRRVGGDTEAFF

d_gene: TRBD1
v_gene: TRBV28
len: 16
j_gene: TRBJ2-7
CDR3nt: TGTGCCAGCAGTTTCCCCGTACAGGGGAAAACCTACGAGCAGTACTTC
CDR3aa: CASSFPVQGKTYEQYF

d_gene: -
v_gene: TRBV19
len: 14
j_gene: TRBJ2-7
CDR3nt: TGTGCCAGTAGTGTTACAGGTGACTCCTACGAGCAGTACTTC
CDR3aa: CASSVTGDSYEQYF

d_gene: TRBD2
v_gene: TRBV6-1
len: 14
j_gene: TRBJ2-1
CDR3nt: TGTGCCAGCAGTGAAGGTTATAGCGGGAATGAGCAGTTCTTC
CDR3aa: CASSEGYSGNEQFF

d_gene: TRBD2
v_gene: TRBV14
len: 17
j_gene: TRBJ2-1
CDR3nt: TGTGCCAGCAGCCAAAGGGTTGGGGCTCTAGCGGATATTGAGCAGTTCTTC
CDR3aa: CASSQRVGALADIEQFF

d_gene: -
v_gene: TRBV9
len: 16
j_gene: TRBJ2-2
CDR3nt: TGTGCCAGCAGCGTAGCTAGGGGGGGTGGCACCGGGGAGCTGTTTTTT
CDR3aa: CASSVARGGGTGELFF

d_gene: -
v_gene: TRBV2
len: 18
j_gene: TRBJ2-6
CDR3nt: TGTGCCAGCAGTGAAAGGGGACTCGCTCCCCCTGGGGCCAACGTCCTGACTTTC
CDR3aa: CASSERGLAPPGANVLTF

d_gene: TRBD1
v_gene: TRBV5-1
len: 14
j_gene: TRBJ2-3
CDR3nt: TGCGCCAGCGGCGACAGGGATGTAACAGATACGCAGTATTTT
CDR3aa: CASGDRDVTDTQYF

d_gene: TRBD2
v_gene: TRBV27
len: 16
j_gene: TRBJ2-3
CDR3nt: TGTGCCAGCACCCCCGAGCCGGGGGGATTCACAGATACGCAGTATTTT
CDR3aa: CASTPEPGGFTDTQYF

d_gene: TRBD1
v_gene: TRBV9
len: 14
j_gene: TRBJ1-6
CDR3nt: TGTGCCAGCAGCGCGACAGGGGATTCCTACCCCCTCCACTTT
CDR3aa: CASSATGDSYPLHF

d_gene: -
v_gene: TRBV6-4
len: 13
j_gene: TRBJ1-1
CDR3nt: TGTGCCACCTCGGCGGCCTCGAACACTGAAGCTTTCTTT
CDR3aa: CATSAASNTEAFF

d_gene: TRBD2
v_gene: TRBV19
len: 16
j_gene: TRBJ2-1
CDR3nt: TGTGCCAGTAGTATAGACGAGGGGACTAGTCTGAATGAGCAGTTCTTC
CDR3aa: CASSIDEGTSLNEQFF

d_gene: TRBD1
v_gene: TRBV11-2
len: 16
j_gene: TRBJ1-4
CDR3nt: TGTGCCAGCAGCCCCCGCAGACAGGGTGCTAATGAAAAACTGTTTTTT
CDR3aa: CASSPRRQGANEKLFF